This T cell receptor (beta chain) comes out of a study of cytomegalovirus exposure and HLA in healthy donors. As for the study in general: There were some 410 genotyped donors. Of these, 81% fell in the genetic ancestry cluster associated with self-reported Caucasian donors.

Primers for the PCR totalled 60 Vbeta and 13 Jbeta. Clones were read by immunoSEQ multiplex PCR, and TCRdb kept only the in-frame ones, dropping some. The sample has some 120,000 clones; around three quarters are singletons. Findings and limits, study-wide: Trimming of TCR beta V- and J-genes showed a link, identified in a later analysis, to a missense DCLRE1C variant. Across HLA loci, a later analysis found differing TCR association rates, with DRB1 most and HLA-C fewest. Equally common other TCR beta chains were less clonally expanded than HLA-associated ones, a later analysis found.

As for this clone: Antigen specificity is unknown.

The clonotype originates from a man younger than 40 in good health and CMV-seropositive. The sequenced sample was PBMCs.

CDR3 sequence reads: CASSYDSSGYEQYF. The CDR3 nucleotides are TGTGCCAGCAGTTACGACTCCAGCGGTTACGAGCAGTACTTC. This chain joins TRBV6-5 and TRBJ2-7; weak D call: TRBD2 (5 bases). Trimming shortened V by 2 bases and J by 4 bases, and 12 bases separated the two germline ends. The CDR3 has 14 residues. Germline CDR1 and CDR2: MNHEY and SVGAGI.